The sequence of this T cell receptor (beta chain) was determined in a study of cytomegalovirus exposure and HLA in healthy donors (dated by TCRdb to 2016 to 2017). Some background on the complete study: In an earlier analysis of some 550 of the donors, 250 to 350 Gb of sequence data and 100 million or so unique TCR beta sequences from about 180 million T cells were reported. Donor age, sex, ethnicity and CMV serostatus were compiled together with the repertoire data. Of the roughly 400 genotyped donors, 65% to 90% fell in the genetic ancestry cluster associated with self-reported Caucasian donors. The study aimed to test whether signatures of past pathogen exposure could be identified by cataloging public T cell receptors. An early release covering roughly 580 HLA-typed donors comprised roughly 300 gigabases of sequencing data and about 90 million unique TCR sequences. A later genetic analysis used genome-wide SNP genotypes for about 60% of the roughly 700 donors, treating that subset as a discovery cohort. Using immunosequencing, the study profiled T cell repertoires from fewer than 850 subjects and related those repertoires to cytomegalovirus serostatus. The number of donors typed differed by locus, with roughly 629-640 for A, B, C, DRB1 and DQB1, around 520 for DQA1, 600 to 610 for DPA1, and about 450 for DPB1. To decide whether each TCR beta V gene segment behaved as functional or pseudogenic, an earlier analysis of several hundred of the donors relied on high-throughput TCR beta sequencing. To study patterns of TCR occurrence, a later analysis re-analyzed previously published TCR beta repertoires from 500 to 850 donors and added high-resolution HLA genotyping. Rather than using new phenotypic data, the later analysis identified candidate immune exposures from TCR beta sequences and from how often those sequences occurred across donors. Class I and class II HLA loci were covered by the typing at four-digit resolution. High-throughput TCR immunosequencing, statistical association of individual TCRs with disease status, and machine learning were combined to predict cytomegalovirus infection status. Roughly 5 DR-DQ haplotypes were handled as single units for association and clustering, since linkage in the cohort was strong. Every repertoire in the discovery cohort had been generated on one and the same sequencing platform. A separate validation cohort of 100 to 150 different subjects was used in addition to the 666-subject first cohort. On average, around 240,000 unique TCR beta nucleotide sequences were sequenced per donor among more than 350 genotyped donors of the cohort, with roughly 18% of those sequences being non-productive.

Here is what the overall study found, with its caveats: Some IMGT-functional V segments, including TRBV6-2 and TRBV6-3, could not be told apart with the 87-base-pair reads, so those segments were excluded. The study listed approximately 160 TCR beta chains as associated with cytomegalovirus. Most CMV-associated TCR beta chains appeared to be HLA-restricted in a later analysis, and the HLA associations seemed to be driven largely by CMV exposure. In vitro tests confirmed that a few of the cytomegalovirus-associated TCR beta chains recognize cytomegalovirus antigens. The only immune exposure information available for the cohort was CMV serostatus. The authors suggested that the approach could potentially be generalized to other disease states and immunological phenotypes. A further reported finding was that TCR beta sequences accurately predicted the HLA-A and HLA-B alleles for most subjects in the first cohort. The sequencing pipeline was judged likely to have produced a cluster of highly shared sequence variants as a technical artifact. In a later analysis, the rate of TCR association differed among HLA loci, with DRB1 alleles having the most associated TCRs and HLA-C alleles having the fewest. Correlated functional status among segregating V segments might be attributable to linkage disequilibrium, but an unknown experimental factor could not be ruled out. Compared with the roughly 710-donor mean, donors in an Asian-associated ancestry cluster had fewer N-insertions in productive TCRs, according to a later genetic analysis. Strong co-occurrence of HLA alleles, especially DR and DQ, made assigning TCR associations to individual alleles difficult. In a later analysis, about 17,000 TCR beta sequences were associated with specific HLA alleles at a false discovery rate of 0.05. An association between a missense DCLRE1C variant and V-gene and J-gene trimming of TCR beta chains was found in a later genetic analysis and replicated in an independent cohort. Most TCR sequences were seen in very few donors, while some public TCRs were found in many individuals. Compared with equally common non-associated chains, HLA-associated TCR beta chains in a later analysis were more clonally expanded and had lower generation probabilities. The classifier was reported to diagnose cytomegalovirus status with high specificity and sensitivity in both the original cohort and the validation cohort. In this cohort, only TCR beta chains were sequenced, and detectable features were limited by the absence of alpha or paired-chain data. Presence/absence analyses assumed roughly uniform sequencing depth across donors, an assumption that may not hold. A later analysis reported that several top co-occurrence clusters appeared linked to parvovirus B19, influenza, CMV and Epstein-Barr virus. The earlier analysis of approximately 560 of the donors excluded some 15 rarely observed V segments, including chromosome 9 orphons, because counts were too low. Because some donors lacked HLA typing at each locus, the association tests relied only on the typed subset. In an earlier analysis of 500 to 650 of the donors, most TCR beta V segments appeared in productive rearrangements about 87% or about 30% of the time, broadly matching IMGT annotations.

In total, approximately 700 healthy bone marrow donors made up the cohort. At the time of sampling, every cohort member was nominally healthy, though immune exposures that went unrecorded were likely present. The donor tested CMV seronegative and was one of the 352 seronegative cohort members. Every donor gave a peripheral blood sample, and the peripheral blood mononuclear cells from that sample were used for TCR beta sequencing. The Qiagen DNeasy Blood Extraction Kit was used to extract genomic DNA from the blood cell samples. The library was prepared using the immunoSEQ multiplex PCR assay. For the multiplex PCR, a mixture combining 60 forward primers for TCR Vbeta segments and 13 reverse primers for TCR Jbeta segments was used. The CDR3 region of rearranged TCR beta genes was amplified from genomic DNA with a multiplex PCR assay. The amplified TCR beta libraries were sequenced on the Illumina HiSeq System as 87-base-pair reads. The study's own analysis went as follows. A later analysis tallied tens of millions of unique TCR beta chains across the 550 to 850 repertoires, and around 10 million of those chains were shared by two or more donors. Raw reads were error-corrected and collapsed into unique sequences with a nearest-neighbor algorithm that merged closely related sequences to remove PCR and sequencing errors. CDR3 sequences were aligned to IMGT reference sequences to assign V, D and J gene segments. For a sequence to be retained, a match of at least six nucleotides to both a V gene segment and a J gene segment was required. A rearrangement was called productive if the CDR3 had no stop codons and remained in frame with V and J, and every other rearrangement was called non-productive. CDR3 was defined according to IMGT convention as the region running from the second conserved V-encoded cysteine to the conserved J-encoded phenylalanine. The earlier analysis of about 500 of the donors excluded sequences that lacked an unambiguous match to a single V gene segment. An earlier analysis of roughly 590 of the donors called V segments functional above 56.7% productive rearrangements and segregating when the between-donor standard deviation exceeded 5%. A statistical classification framework was built for diagnosing cytomegalovirus status from the catalog of TCR beta chain sequences. A later analysis assigned V and J genes by comparing TCR nucleotide sequences with IMGT/GENE-DB human TR gene sequences. In a later analysis, CDR3 sequences and most-parsimonious VDJ recombination scenarios were assigned using the TCRdist pipeline. In a later analysis, each TCR beta chain was defined by its CDR3 amino acid sequence together with its V-gene family, and reads without a unique V-gene family were excluded. In a later analysis, 500 to 650 highly shared, low-generation-probability nucleotide sequences were removed to address suspected cross-contamination and a sequencing artifact. A later analysis calculated a clonal expansion index for each public chain from normalized within-repertoire ranks of inferred template counts. Generation probabilities in a later analysis came from a VDJ recombination model fitted to out-of-frame rearrangements, and those results were checked against IGoR. Hypergeometric tests were used in a later analysis to score TCR-TCR, TCR-HLA and TCR-CMV co-occurrence, with a repertoire-size bias correction applied to the TCR pairs. In a later analysis, false discovery rates were estimated by permuting HLA or CMV assignments 20 times. In a later analysis, co-occurring TCRs were grouped using DBSCAN, and TCRdist sequence similarity was added for clustering within HLA-allele-positive subsets. Co-occurrence clustering excluded repertoires with fewer than 30,000 or more than 120,000 public chains, plus five with anomalous nucleotide sharing. As stored in TCRdb, this immuneACCESS dataset retains in-frame rearrangements with V and J assigned. A fraction of the clones does not appear; measured against another copy, unresolved V genes explain less than half of the discrepancy, and the remainder lacks a known reason. Clone size and the V and J calls come from that table; the DNA yielded D and trimming. The sample has approximately 120,000 clones on record, 80% to 90% of them singletons. Clones ranked in the top ten supply about 1% of the sample.

In the germline V gene, CDR1 corresponds to SNHLY and CDR2 to FYNNEI. Compared with germline, V lacks 6 bases and J lacks 8 bases; bases without a gene match: 10. Including the terminal cysteine and phenylalanine, the CDR3 comprises 15 residues. The read is trimmed to its CDR3 DNA, 45 bases read in frame from base 1. Concerning this clone: Its antigen has not been determined. No much larger clone is present one base from it, and per-base qualities are unavailable.

Material: PBMCs. The V and J genes are TRBV2 and TRBJ1-6; the central 7 bases match TRBD1. This TCR was recovered from a woman under 40 in good health and CMV-seronegative. The nucleotides read TGTGCCAGCAGGGGGGGACAGAGCATTTATTCACCCCTCCACTTT. Its amino acids are CASRGGQSIYSPLHF.